These 8 T cell receptor beta chains came from one sample sequenced in a study of blood T cell repertoires in COVID-19. Generated by immunoSEQ multiplex PCR, the TCRdb table keeps only in-frame clones and is missing some. The table lists roughly 700,000 clones, around 89% of them singletons. Sequencing was performed on peripheral blood. The source is a young woman with acute or convalescent COVID-19.

The CDR3: CASSPPPPGGYTF. The CDR3, as DNA: TGTGCCAGCAGTCCACCCCCCCCGGGGGGCTACACCTTC. The V and J genes are TRBV7-2 and TRBJ1-2; the D is unclear. CDR3 size: 13 residues. CDR1 SGHTA and CDR2 FQGNSA come from the germline V gene. The V gene lost 6 bases and the J gene lost 8 bases, with 16 bases spanning the gap.

Written as DNA, the CDR3 is TGTGCCAGCAGTTCTTCATCGGACAGGGTGGCTGATGGCTACACCTTC. Translation: CASSSSSDRVADGYTF. The V and J genes are TRBV27 and TRBJ1-2; 8 bases are shared with TRBD1. The ends lost 4 bases at V and 6 bases at J; junction bases unmatched: 13. The CDR3 covers 16 residues. CDR1 and CDR2 from the germline V gene are MNHEY and SMNVEV (reference sequence).

The CDR3 spells CASSRTKTYTSTDTQYF. The DNA of the CDR3 is TGTGCCAGCAGTCGGACAAAGACTTACACTAGCACAGATACGCAGTATTTT. V and J are TRBV27 and TRBJ2-3; D possibly corresponds to TRBD1 (5 bases). Germline CDR1 reads MNHEY; CDR2 reads SMNVEV (reference sequence). CDR3 length: 17 amino acids. V lost 5 bases, J lost 0 bases, and 18 bases lay in between.

The chain is built from TRBV7-8 and TRBJ1-2, with 7 bases identical to TRBD1. The trim removed 4 bases at V and 2 bases at J, leaving 4 bases unmatched. This CDR3 comprises 14 residues. Germline loops: CDR1 SGHVS, CDR2 FQNEAQ. The CDR3 loop reads CASSYTDRNYGYTF. DNA for the CDR3: TGTGCCAGCAGCTACACGGACAGGAACTATGGCTACACCTTC.

The chain couples TRBV10-3 to TRBJ1-2; D perhaps matches TRBD1 (6 bases). V was shortened by 11 bases and J by 4 bases, with 20 bases between the two germline ends. Germline loops: CDR1 ENHRY, CDR2 SYGVKD. The CDR3 spans 14 residues. The CDR3 DNA is TGTGCCGCACGAAAGGACAGCATAGCCTATGGCTACACCTTC. It yields the protein CAARKDSIAYGYTF.

The chain employs TRBV28 and TRBJ1-1, with TRBD1 identical over 11 bases. This CDR3 spans 16 amino acids. V lost 10 bases and J lost 2; bases outside the gene matches: 12. Looked up from germline, CDR1 is MDHEN and CDR2 is SYDVKM. CDR3: CAIKGQGVRFNTEAFF. The CDR3 coding sequence is TGTGCCATCAAGGGACAGGGGGTACGGTTTAACACTGAAGCTTTCTTT.

The count of this clone is one. This chain uses TRBV5-4 with TRBJ2-2; D call uncertain. CDR1 is SGHNT and CDR2 is YYREEE in the germline V gene (reference sequence). There are 12 residues in the CDR3. The V end was cut by 6 bases, the J end by 1 base, with 4 bases between. This CDR3 is CASTRNTGELFF. Written as DNA, the CDR3 is TGTGCCAGCACCCGGAACACCGGGGAGCTGTTTTTT.

This clone was counted a single time. This chain uses TRBV30 with TRBJ1-6; TRBD1 matches 7 bases. V gave up 1 base and J gave up 7 bases; unmatched junction bases: 10. This CDR3 is 16 amino acids long. Germline CDR1 is GTSNPN and CDR2 is SVGIG (reference sequence). In DNA, the CDR3 is TGTGCCTGGAGTGCTCGACAGGGCAGAGCAAATTCACCCCTCCACTTT. Amino acids: CAWSARQGRANSPLHF. The full variable domain, its missing parts supplied by reference TRBV30 and TRBJ1-6, is SQTIHQWPATLVQPVGSPLSLECTVEGTSNPNLYWYRQAAGRGLQLLFYSVGIGQISSEVPQNLSASRPQDRQFILSSKKLLLSDSGFYLCAWSARQGRANSPLHFGNGTRLTVT.